A selection of T cell receptor beta chains follows, all from one sample in a study of blood T cells in healthy people across ages. TCRdb fed the 5' RACE reads into MiXCR, producing one record per CDR3 protein. The sample carries 1.4 million to 1.5 million distinct CDR3 sequences, roughly 40% recorded once. What was sequenced was blood. These receptors were obtained from a woman between 18 and 30 years old in good health. CDR3s include the opening cysteine and the closing phenylalanine or tryptophan. The D gene is left open where the match is weak. Not every row has a clone size; where given, it reads once, few, many or a size class.

j_gene: TRBJ1-2; d_gene: .; abundance: few; v_gene: TRBV12-3/TRBV12-4; CDR3nt: TGTGCCAGCACCTTGCGGCAGTCAGGCTATGGCTACACCTTC; CDR3aa: CASTLRQSGYGYTF
j_gene: TRBJ2-5; d_gene: .; abundance: .; v_gene: TRBV5-1; CDR3nt: TGCGCCAGCAGCCCCAATGCGGGACACTCCCTTGAGACCCAGTACTTC; CDR3aa: CASSPNAGHSLETQYF
j_gene: TRBJ2-3; d_gene: .; abundance: .; v_gene: TRBV9; CDR3nt: TGTGCCAGCAGCGCCCCTAGCGAAGCTACGCAGTATTTT; CDR3aa: CASSAPSEATQYF
j_gene: TRBJ2-1; d_gene: TRBD2; abundance: few; v_gene: TRBV5-1; CDR3nt: TGCGCCAGCAGCTTGGTACTTATAGCGGGAGGGCTCTCCTACAATGAGCAGTTCTTC; CDR3aa: CASSLVLIAGGLSYNEQFF
j_gene: TRBJ2-1; d_gene: .; abundance: few; v_gene: TRBV12-3/TRBV12-4; CDR3nt: TGTGCCAGCATCCCCCGGGGAAACTACAATGAGCAGTTCTTC; CDR3aa: CASIPRGNYNEQFF
j_gene: TRBJ2-7; d_gene: .; abundance: .; v_gene: TRBV28; CDR3nt: TGTGCCAGCAGTTCAGGTCATAGGTGGGGGCGAGTAGGTAGTTCCTACGAGCAGTACTTC; CDR3aa: CASSSGHRWGRVGSSYEQYF
j_gene: TRBJ2-4; d_gene: TRBD2; abundance: .; v_gene: TRBV30; CDR3nt: TGTGCCTGGAGTCCCGCGGGAGGGCCCAAAAACATTCAGTACTTC; CDR3aa: CAWSPAGGPKNIQYF
j_gene: TRBJ1-2; d_gene: .; abundance: .; v_gene: TRBV12-3/TRBV12-4; CDR3nt: TGTGCCAGCAGTTTACCCGGAGTAGACTATGGCTACACCTTC; CDR3aa: CASSLPGVDYGYTF
j_gene: TRBJ2-1; d_gene: TRBD2; abundance: .; v_gene: TRBV7-9; CDR3nt: TGTGCCAGCAGCCCCAGCCTAGCGGGAGATAATGAGCAGTTCTTC; CDR3aa: CASSPSLAGDNEQFF
j_gene: TRBJ2-5; d_gene: .; abundance: .; v_gene: TRBV20-1; CDR3nt: TGCAGTGCTAGGGCACAGGGCAGTGAGACCCAGTACTTC; CDR3aa: CSARAQGSETQYF
j_gene: TRBJ1-2; d_gene: .; abundance: .; v_gene: TRBV11-2; CDR3nt: TGTGCCAGCAGCTTAGACGGCTCGACCTATGGCTACACCTTC; CDR3aa: CASSLDGSTYGYTF
j_gene: TRBJ1-4; d_gene: .; abundance: once; v_gene: TRBV12-3/TRBV12-4; CDR3nt: TGTGCCAGCAGCCCCTTTCAGGGGTGGGGAAAACTGTTTTTT; CDR3aa: CASSPFQGWGKLFF
j_gene: TRBJ1-4; d_gene: .; abundance: .; v_gene: TRBV20-1; CDR3nt: TGCAGTGCTAGTGGGGCAGGGGAGGAAAAACTGTTTTTT; CDR3aa: CSASGAGEEKLFF
j_gene: TRBJ2-7; d_gene: .; abundance: .; v_gene: TRBV9; CDR3nt: TGTGCCAGCAGCGTAGGCGCGGGTGTCTCCTACGAGCAGTACTTC; CDR3aa: CASSVGAGVSYEQYF